The 31 T cell receptor beta chains presented below share a single source sample, sequenced in a study of memory CD4+ T cells and cytomegalovirus serostatus. Data came from immunoSEQ multiplex PCR; TCRdb stores just in-frame clones and leaves some out. This table holds about 56,000 clones, roughly 87% found once. Single viable CD3+CD4+CD8-CD45RO+ cells were sorted as the memory CD4+ T cells. Sequencing used memory CD4+ T cells from blood. The receptor set was obtained from an adult in good health and CMV-seronegative.

The rearrangement joins TRBV7-8 to TRBJ2-3, with TRBD2 as a possible D gene (7 bases). Germline lookup yields CDR1 SGHVS and CDR2 FQNEAQ. V was pared by 2 bases and J by 4 bases, with 19 bases between. The CDR3 runs to 17 residues. The CDR3 protein is CASSLSKRGGAPDTQYF. The CDR3 DNA sequence: TGTGCCAGCAGCTTATCTAAAAGGGGGGGGGCCCCAGATACGCAGTATTTT.

This chain connects TRBV7-9 to TRBJ1-3; no reliable D call. This CDR3 has 16 amino acids. Germline CDR1 reads SEHNR; CDR2 reads FQNEAQ (reference sequence). V lost 4 bases and J 0 bases, leaving 13 bases between the germline ends. CDR3 sequence reads: CASSSDLFSSGNTIYF. Written as DNA, the CDR3 is TGTGCCAGCAGCTCCGATCTATTCTCCTCTGGAAACACCATATATTTT.

V and J are TRBV5-1 and TRBJ2-3; D is ambiguous. Germline lookup yields CDR1 SGHRS and CDR2 YFSETQ. The CDR3 is made up of 16 amino acids. V lost 0 bases, J lost 1 base, and 12 bases lay in between. The chain's CDR3 is CASSLGSWQGTDTQYF. CDR3 sequence (DNA): TGCGCCAGCAGCTTGGGTTCCTGGCAGGGCACAGATACGCAGTATTTT. The variable domain in full, completed from reference TRBV5-1 and TRBJ2-3, reads KAGVTQTPRYLIKTRGQQVTLSCSPISGHRSVSWYQQTPGQGLQFLFEYFSETQRNKGNFPGRFSGRQFSNSRSEMNVSTLELGDSALYLCASSLGSWQGTDTQYFGPGTRLTVL.

This clone was detected once. The chain carries TRBV4-3 and TRBJ1-5, with D hard to call. Between the trimmed V and J ends, which lost 0 bases and 3 bases, there was a span of 9 bases. This CDR3 region has 15 residues. From germline, CDR1 is LGHNA and CDR2 YSLEER. This CDR3 is CASSQDTQSNQPQHF. Here the CDR3 DNA reads TGCGCCAGCAGCCAAGATACACAGTCCAATCAGCCCCAGCATTTT.

V gene TRBV23-1 combines with J gene TRBJ1-1, with D unclear. TRBV23-1 carries the ORF label, with uncertain function. This CDR3 is 13 amino acids long. V lost 4 bases to trimming and J lost 8 bases, with 14 bases between them. Here the CDR3 reads CASSRAGLQEAFF. For the CDR3, the DNA is TGCGCCAGCAGTCGAGCAGGCCTCCAGGAAGCTTTCTTT.

This chain joins TRBV19 and TRBJ1-4; D is possibly TRBD1 (6 bases). The CDR3 is made up of 17 amino acids. CDR1 and CDR2 from the germline V gene are LNHDA and SQIVND (reference sequence). The V end lost 4 bases, the J end lost 7 bases, and 22 bases lay between the germline ends. This CDR3 reads CASSSGRLGQGREKLFF. CDR3 coding DNA: TGTGCCAGTAGTAGTGGCCGATTGGGGCAGGGGCGTGAAAAACTGTTTTTT.

In its sample, this clone ranks as medium-sized. The V and J genes are TRBV6-5 and TRBJ1-2; D is uncertain. The germline V gene has CDR1 MNHEY and CDR2 SVGAGI. Between the trimmed V and J ends, which lost 0 bases and 8 bases, there was a span of 13 bases. This CDR3 is 14 amino acids long. The CDR3 region is CASSYSWRVKGYTF. CDR3 in DNA: TGTGCCAGCAGTTACTCGTGGAGGGTCAAAGGCTACACCTTC.

This clone occurred once. The chain joins TRBV9 to TRBJ2-1; D unresolved. CDR3 length equals 10 residues. V was trimmed by 3 bases and J by 8 bases, leaving 3 bases between them. CDR1 is SGDLS, CDR2 YYNGEE, per germline. The CDR3 DNA is TGTGCCAGCAGCGGGTATGAGCAGTTCTTC. It is translated as CASSGYEQFF.

This clone was seen once. The gene calls are TRBV19 and TRBJ1-5; TRBD1 aligns across 7 bases. Per germline, CDR1 LNHDA and CDR2 SQIVND (reference sequence). This CDR3 contains 12 residues. Losses at the gene ends were 7 bases for V and 9 bases for J; bases not matched to a gene: 6. DNA for the CDR3: TGTGCCAGTACCGACAGGGAGATGCCCCAGCATTTT. Amino acids: CASTDREMPQHF.

The chain employs TRBV5-4 and TRBJ2-2; 9 bases line up with TRBD1. The CDR3 extends over 16 amino acids. CDR1 and CDR2 (germline): SGHNT, YYREEE (reference sequence). J was trimmed by 2 bases and V by 3 bases; bases with no gene match: 5. The CDR3 loop is CASSSPGQGNTGELFF. The CDR3 DNA reads TGTGCCAGCAGCTCCCCGGGACAGGGTAACACCGGGGAGCTGTTTTTT.

This chain connects TRBV10-3 to TRBJ2-7; 10 positions agree with TRBD2. This CDR3 region has 17 residues. V lost 0 bases, J lost 0 bases, and 5 bases stayed unmatched. CDR1 is ENHRY and CDR2 is SYGVKD in the germline V gene. CDR3 nucleotide sequence: TGTGCCATCAGTGAGTCCCTAGCGGGGGAGCACTCCTACGAGCAGTACTTC. Protein: CAISESLAGEHSYEQYF.

This clone was observed a few times. The genes are TRBV6-5 and TRBJ1-2, with a tentative D call TRBD1 (6 bases). The CDR3 consists of 15 residues. Germline-derived CDR1 and CDR2 are MNHEY and SVGAGI. Trimming shortened V by 7 bases and J by 1 base, and 16 bases separated the two germline ends. This CDR3 is CASTPGGRNNYGYTF. The CDR3 DNA reads TGTGCCAGCACCCCCGGGGGGCGGAATAACTATGGCTACACCTTC.

This rearrangement joins TRBV6-4 to TRBJ2-3; 10 positions match TRBD2. V was clipped by 5 bases and J by 5 bases; unmatched bases: 4. The CDR3 covers 14 residues. Germline V gives CDR1 MRHNA, CDR2 SNTAGT. The CDR3 is CASSSGTSVDTQYF. CDR3 sequence (DNA): TGTGCCAGCAGTTCCGGGACTAGCGTAGATACGCAGTATTTT.

The chain links TRBV2 to TRBJ2-5; 9 nucleotides match TRBD1. The CDR3 runs to 13 residues. The germline gives CDR1 SNHLY, CDR2 FYNNEI. Trimming took 9 bases from V and 4 from J; bases not matched to a gene: 6. The DNA of the CDR3 is TGTGCCAGGGCGACAGGGGGGGGAGAGACCCAGTACTTC. It yields the protein CARATGGGETQYF.

This chain uses TRBV5-4 with TRBJ1-6; 12 bases match TRBD1. Trimming removed 5 bases from V and 10 bases from J; junction bases left unmatched: 4. Germline V gene data show CDR1 as SGHNT and CDR2 as YYREEE (reference sequence). The CDR3 spans 14 residues. The CDR3, as DNA: TGTGCCAGCAGTTGGGACAGGGGGCAATCACCCCTCCACTTT. It encodes CASSWDRGQSPLHF. Full variable domain (outside the CDR3, taken from reference TRBV5-4 and TRBJ1-6): ETGVTQSPTHLIKTRGQQVTLRCSSQSGHNTVSWYQQALGQGPQFIFQYYREEENGRGNFPPRFSGLQFPNYSSELNVNALELDDSALYLCASSWDRGQSPLHFGNGTRLTVT.

The table lists this clone with a count of one. The rearrangement uses TRBV7-2 and TRBJ1-5; no clear D gene. The germline CDR1 and CDR2 sequences are SGHTA and FQGNSA. There are 13 residues in the CDR3. V lost 0 bases to trimming and J lost 7 bases, with 7 bases between them. The CDR3 reads CASSLALIQPQHF. The CDR3 DNA reads TGTGCCAGCAGCTTAGCCCTAATCCAGCCCCAGCATTTT.

In DNA, the CDR3 is TGTGCCAGTAGTATAATGGGGAACACTGAAGCTTTCTTT. It yields the protein CASSIMGNTEAFF. The rearrangement joins TRBV19 to TRBJ1-1; no definite D call. The CDR3 covers 13 residues. Germline CDR1 reads LNHDA; CDR2 reads SQIVND (reference sequence). Deletions cut 2 bases from V and 1 base from J, with 5 bases between.

This clone was seen once. The chain uses TRBV5-4 and TRBJ1-3; D is unresolved. The germline V and J ends were trimmed by 4 bases and 0 bases, with 11 bases remaining between them. The V gene's germline CDR1 is SGHNT and CDR2 YYREEE (reference sequence). This CDR3 contains 15 residues. The CDR3 nucleotides are TGTGCCAGCAGCCACCCGGGGAGCTCTGGAAACACCATATATTTT. It translates to CASSHPGSSGNTIYF. Full variable domain (remainder filled in from reference TRBV5-4 and TRBJ1-3): ETGVTQSPTHLIKTRGQQVTLRCSSQSGHNTVSWYQQALGQGPQFIFQYYREEENGRGNFPPRFSGLQFPNYSSELNVNALELDDSALYLCASSHPGSSGNTIYFGEGSWLTVV.

The chain uses TRBV5-4 and TRBJ1-4; D possibly corresponds to TRBD1 (6 bases). The CDR3 has 15 residues. Germline lookup yields CDR1 SGHNT and CDR2 YYREEE (reference sequence). The V gene lost 2 bases and the J gene lost 8 bases, with 16 bases spanning the gap. In nucleotides, the CDR3 is TGTGCCAGCAGCTTCCGGGACACCAAAGGGGAAAAACTGTTTTTT. This translates into CASSFRDTKGEKLFF.

This clone was seen once. This rearrangement joins TRBV4-1 to TRBJ2-1; 12 bases line up with TRBD2. The CDR3 extends over 15 amino acids. Germline loops: CDR1 MGHRA, CDR2 YSYEKL. V shed 3 bases, J shed 8 bases, and the junction held 5 bases outside the gene matches. The CDR3 DNA reads TGCGCCAGCAGCCATGGGGCTAGCGGGGGGGATGAGCAGTTCTTC. Encoded protein: CASSHGASGGDEQFF.

This chain links TRBV29-1 with TRBJ2-3; 10 nucleotides match TRBD1. The CDR3 contains 16 residues. In germline, CDR1 is SQVTM, CDR2 ANQGSEA. V lost 1 base to trimming and J lost 4 bases; unmatched junction nucleotides: 8. As DNA, the CDR3 is TGCAGCGTTGAAGGCCGGGACAGGGGTCAGTCAGATACGCAGTATTTT. It is translated as CSVEGRDRGQSDTQYF.

The rearrangement links TRBV5-6 to TRBJ2-1, with D possibly TRBD2 on 7 matching bases. The V gene lost 4 bases and the J gene lost 0 bases, with 14 bases spanning the gap. Germline CDR1 reads SGHDT; CDR2 reads YYEEEE. This CDR3 has 16 amino acids. The CDR3 bases are TGTGCCAGCAGCCCGGGGGGCAGTCCCTCCTACAATGAGCAGTTCTTC. This sequence encodes CASSPGGSPSYNEQFF. Drawing the rest from reference TRBV5-6 and TRBJ2-1, the complete variable domain is DAGVTQSPTHLIKTRGQQVTLRCSPKSGHDTVSWYQQALGQGPQFIFQYYEEEERQRGNFPDRFSGHQFPNYSSELNVNALLLGDSALYLCASSPGGSPSYNEQFFGPGTRLTVL.

The chain carries TRBV4-2 and TRBJ1-1, with D perhaps matching TRBD1 (6 bases). Germline V CDR1 and CDR2: LGHNA, YNFKEQ. The CDR3 is 14 residues long. Trimming took 5 bases from V and 5 from J, leaving 15 bases between them. This chain's CDR3 is CASSLEGGWTEAFF. In DNA form, the CDR3 reads TGTGCCAGCAGCTTGGAGGGGGGCTGGACTGAAGCTTTCTTT.

The chain has TRBV27 and TRBJ2-2; unclear D gene. V lost 8 bases to trimming and J lost 2 bases, with 9 bases between them. The CDR3 runs to 13 residues. Germline V gene data show CDR1 as MNHEY and CDR2 as SMNVEV (reference sequence). The CDR3: CASELENTGELFF. CDR3 bases: TGTGCCAGCGAGCTAGAAAACACCGGGGAGCTGTTTTTT.

The chain carries TRBV9 and TRBJ1-4; a possible D gene is TRBD1 (5 bases). Trimming took off 3 bases at V and 7 bases at J, with 13 bases between the two ends. Germline V lookup: CDR1 SGDLS, CDR2 YYNGEE. The CDR3 is 14 amino acids. The CDR3 nucleotides read TGTGCCAGCAGCGCGGGACTATCGAGTGAAAAACTGTTTTTT. Encoded protein: CASSAGLSSEKLFF.

This clone was found once. The rearrangement joins TRBV18 to TRBJ1-3; D perhaps matches TRBD1 (5 bases). Trimming shortened V by 2 bases and J by 0 bases, and 8 bases separated the two germline ends. There are 15 residues in the CDR3. Germline CDR1 reads KGHSH; CDR2 reads LQKENI. This CDR3 is CASSPVGHSGNTIYF. CDR3 DNA sequence: TGTGCCAGCTCACCAGTGGGGCACTCTGGAAACACCATATATTTT.

The chain joins TRBV11-3 to TRBJ2-7; 7 nucleotides agree with TRBD2. J lost 5 bases, V lost 1 base, and 2 bases had no gene match. Germline V lookup: CDR1 SGHNT, CDR2 YENEEA. The CDR3 has 13 residues. In DNA, the CDR3 is TGTGCCAGCAGCTTAGGGGGGACTAACGAGCAGTACTTC. This codes for CASSLGGTNEQYF.

The chain employs TRBV28 and TRBJ1-2, with 8 bases that match TRBD1. CDR1 is MDHEN and CDR2 is SYDVKM in the germline V gene. V trimming: 6 bases; J trimming: 5 bases; junction bases outside the gene matches: 11. The length of the CDR3 is 15 residues. In DNA, the CDR3 is TGTGCCAGCAGCCCCATACAGGGGGAAAAGTATGGCTACACCTTC. This sequence encodes CASSPIQGEKYGYTF.

The chain has TRBV18 and TRBJ2-5, with a possible D match to TRBD1 (6 bases). The CDR3 extends over 15 amino acids. V was trimmed by 0 bases and J by 4 bases, leaving 12 bases between them. Germline lookup yields CDR1 KGHSH and CDR2 LQKENI. CDR3 nucleotide sequence: TGTGCCAGCTCACCACCGGGGGCTAATGGAGAGACCCAGTACTTC. It translates to CASSPPGANGETQYF.

The chain couples TRBV5-6 to TRBJ2-1; TRBD2 agrees at 7 bases. The CDR3 consists of 15 residues. From germline, CDR1 is SGHDT and CDR2 YYEEEE. Germline trimming cut 1 base from V and 6 bases from J; bases unmatched to any gene: 7. The CDR3 protein is CASSLPAGVLNEQFF. The CDR3, as DNA: TGTGCCAGCAGCTTGCCTGCGGGGGTCCTCAATGAGCAGTTCTTC.

This chain uses TRBV11-1 with TRBJ2-5; D uncertain. V was cut by 1 base and J by 1 base, with 10 bases left in between. CDR1 and CDR2 from the germline V gene are SGHAT and FQDESV (reference sequence). The CDR3 is 15 residues long. As DNA, the CDR3 is TGTGCCAGCAGCTTAGGGCACCCGGGCCAAGAGACCCAGTACTTC. Translation: CASSLGHPGQETQYF.